The 29 T cell receptor beta chains in this list originate from one sample, sequenced in a study of beta chain features in type 1 diabetes. Findings of the study overall: A moderate, significant TCRB CDR3 shortening appeared in type 1 diabetes across four CD4+ subsets.

Antigens of these TCRs are unknown. Reverse transcribing all isolated RNA meant expressed TCRB transcripts were sequenced. Profiling relied on immunoSEQ multiplex PCR, and the TCRdb table lists in-frame clones only, not all of them. The profile shows 330,000 or so clones, around 12% of them singletons. What was sequenced was naive CD4+ T cells from blood. These receptors all stem from a woman aged 18-30 years with type 1 diabetes.

The V call is TRBV10-3, the J call TRBJ1-4; D gene unclear. Trimming left V 8 bases short and J 8 bases short, with 12 bases between. CDR3 length: 12 residues. CDR1 is ENHRY, CDR2 SYGVKD, per germline. CDR3 coding DNA: TGTGCCATCGGAAAGGTGGAGGAAAAACTGTTTTTT. Translating gives CAIGKVEEKLFF.

Only a few counts were recorded for this clone. This sequence joins TRBV30 and TRBJ2-1, with D possibly TRBD2 on 6 matching bases. Trimming pared 2 bases from V and 5 bases from J, leaving 19 bases between. The CDR3 runs to 16 residues. Germline values: CDR1 GTSNPN, CDR2 SVGIG (reference sequence). The CDR3 region is CAWSRLTGTRNNEQFF. The CDR3 DNA follows: TGTGCCTGGAGTCGCCTTACCGGGACTCGTAACAATGAGCAGTTCTTC.

This rearrangement joins TRBV25-1 to TRBJ2-1, with 7 bases lining up with TRBD2. Germline V CDR1 and CDR2: MGHDK, SYGVNS. The V gene end was trimmed by 7 bases and the J gene end by 6 bases; junction bases not matched to a gene: 12. CDR3 size: 15 residues. The CDR3 DNA reads as TGTGCCAGCACACGAGTGGGTAGCGGGTTCAATGAGCAGTTCTTC. It codes for CASTRVGSGFNEQFF.

The J gene is TRBJ1-1, the V gene TRBV7-3; possible D gene TRBD1, 5 bases. The CDR3 runs 11 residues. V was cut by 5 bases and J by 8 bases, with 9 bases left in between. CDR1 SGHTA and CDR2 FQGTGA come from the germline V gene. Here the CDR3 reads CASSPGAEAFF. The DNA for the CDR3 is TGTGCCAGCAGCCCTGGGGCGGAAGCTTTCTTT. Using reference TRBV7-3 and TRBJ1-1 for the parts outside the CDR3, the full variable domain is GAGVSQTPSNKVTEKGKYVELRCDPISGHTALYWYRQSLGQGPEFLIYFQGTGAADDSGLPNDRFFAVRPEGSVSTLKIQRTERGDSAVYLCASSPGAEAFFGQGTRLTVV.

The V gene is TRBV30, the J gene TRBJ2-4; the D is unclear. Germline V gene data show CDR1 as GTSNPN and CDR2 as SVGIG (reference sequence). Between the trimmed V and J ends, which lost 2 bases and 6 bases, there was a span of 14 bases. This CDR3 is built from 14 residues. This chain's CDR3 is CAWSRIAILNIQYF. The CDR3 nucleotides read TGTGCCTGGAGTAGGATAGCAATCTTAAACATTCAGTACTTC.

This clone was seen a handful of times. V is TRBV4-2 and J is TRBJ2-5; 8 bases are a match to TRBD2. V lost 0 bases to trimming and J lost 1 base; unmatched junction nucleotides: 4. The CDR3 length is 16 residues. CDR1 LGHNA and CDR2 YNFKEQ come from the germline V gene. The CDR3 here is CASSQDPGGAQETQYF. The CDR3 coding sequence is TGTGCCAGCAGCCAAGACCCCGGGGGGGCCCAAGAGACCCAGTACTTC.

V gene TRBV9 combines with J gene TRBJ2-2, with 11 bases aligning to TRBD2. The V and J ends lost 2 bases and 6 bases, in that order; junction bases with no gene match: 9. Germline CDR1 and CDR2: SGDLS and YYNGEE. The CDR3 runs 17 residues. CDR3 protein: CASSVSTSGVLAGELFF. CDR3 nucleotide sequence: TGTGCCAGCAGCGTTTCGACTAGCGGGGTTTTAGCCGGGGAGCTGTTTTTT.

The chain is built from TRBV4-2 and TRBJ2-2, with a weak D call TRBD1 (6 bases). The V gene's germline CDR1 is LGHNA and CDR2 YNFKEQ. This CDR3 contains 14 residues. The CDR3: CGPRTVWNTGELFF. The CDR3 DNA follows: TGTGGACCCCGGACAGTGTGGAACACCGGGGAGCTGTTTTTT.

This chain connects TRBV7-2 to TRBJ1-2; 8 nucleotides line up with TRBD1. Germline lookup yields CDR1 SGHTA and CDR2 FQGNSA. V shed 5 bases, J shed 5 bases, and the junction held 10 bases outside the gene matches. The CDR3 consists of 15 residues. The CDR3 DNA follows: TGTGCCAGCAGCCGAGACCCCGGACAGGGTTATGGCTACACCTTC. Amino acid sequence: CASSRDPGQGYGYTF.

The V and J genes are TRBV14 and TRBJ2-7, with D possibly TRBD2 on 5 matching bases. Germline V gives CDR1 SGHDN, CDR2 FVKESK. The V gene lost 0 bases and the J gene lost 0 bases, with 12 bases spanning the gap. The CDR3 extends over 16 amino acids. In DNA form, the CDR3 reads TGTGCCAGCAGCCAAGATCCGGGGTTATCCTCCTACGAGCAGTACTTC. This codes for CASSQDPGLSSYEQYF.

This clone came up a few times. This sequence joins TRBV29-1 and TRBJ2-7, with D maybe TRBD1 (5 bases). The V end lost 7 bases, the J end lost 5 bases, and 24 bases lay between the germline ends. Looked up from germline, CDR1 is SQVTM and CDR2 is ANQGSEA. The CDR3 length is 15 residues. The CDR3 spells CSAQDYRLPPNEQYF. Here the CDR3 DNA reads TGCAGCGCCCAAGATTACAGGTTACCACCGAACGAGCAGTACTTC.

The chain couples TRBV30 to TRBJ1-1, with D possibly matching TRBD1 (6 bases). The CDR3 loop spans 13 amino acids. Germline CDR1 GTSNPN, CDR2 SVGIG (reference sequence). V lost 4 bases, J lost 4 bases, and 13 bases lay in between. CDR3 DNA: TGTGCCTGGAATTTCGGGGGGCGCACTGAAGCTTTCTTT. It translates to CAWNFGGRTEAFF.

The rearrangement joins TRBV5-1 to TRBJ2-7; D is undetermined. The CDR3 is made up of 13 amino acids. Germline CDR1 is SGHRS and CDR2 is YFSETQ. Trimming left V 0 bases short and J 4 bases short, with 8 bases between. DNA of the CDR3: TGCGCCAGCAGCTTGGACAGCTGGTACGAGCAGTACTTC. Translating it yields CASSLDSWYEQYF.

The chain couples TRBV27 to TRBJ2-6, with D maybe TRBD1 (5 bases). CDR3 size: 18 residues. Germline V gives CDR1 MNHEY, CDR2 SMNVEV (reference sequence). Trimming shortened V by 2 bases and J by 0 bases, and 14 bases separated the two germline ends. CDR3 region: CASSLDWGSHSGANVLTF. CDR3 coding DNA: TGTGCCAGCAGTTTAGATTGGGGCAGCCACTCTGGGGCCAACGTCCTGACTTTC.

This clone occurred a few times. V usage is TRBV7-2 and J usage is TRBJ2-7; TRBD1 matches 11 bases. CDR1 SGHTA and CDR2 FQGNSA come from the germline V gene. V was clipped by 2 bases and J by 4 bases; unmatched bases: 4. The CDR3 runs 15 residues. The CDR3 nucleotides read TGTGCCAGCAGCTTACGGACAGGGGGCGAGTACGAGCAGTACTTC. It codes for CASSLRTGGEYEQYF.

J is TRBJ2-1 and V is TRBV11-3, with 11 positions matching TRBD2. Germline V gene lookup returns CDR1 SGHNT and CDR2 YENEEA. The length of the CDR3 is 18 residues. Trimming took 5 bases from V and 7 from J; bases not matched to a gene: 16. For the CDR3, the DNA is TGTGCCAGCAGCGCCATTAGCAAACTAGCGGGAGCGAGTAATGAGCAGTTCTTC. Its translation is CASSAISKLAGASNEQFF.

This clone appeared a few times. The genes are TRBV19 and TRBJ1-5; D unresolved. V shed 5 bases and J shed 7 bases, with 12 bases lying between them. CDR3 length equals 13 residues. In germline, CDR1 is LNHDA, CDR2 SQIVND (reference sequence). Here the CDR3 reads CASSREGLQPQHF. DNA for the CDR3: TGTGCCAGTAGTCGAGAGGGATTACAGCCCCAGCATTTT.

The chain links TRBV5-5 to TRBJ2-5; the match to TRBD2 covers 8 bases. Germline V gives CDR1 SGHKS, CDR2 YYEKEE (reference sequence). The CDR3 loop spans 13 amino acids. V dropped 7 bases and J dropped 1; count of bases not matched to a gene: 3. CDR3 nucleotides: TGTGCCAGCCGGCTAGCGGGCCAAGAGACCCAGTACTTC. It encodes CASRLAGQETQYF.

This clone has a handful of counts. CDR3 in amino acids: CASSVGQQSTDTQYF. CDR3 sequence (DNA): TGTGCCAGCAGCGTAGGTCAACAGAGCACAGATACGCAGTATTTT. This rearrangement joins TRBV9 to TRBJ2-3; D gene ambiguous. The CDR3 is 15 residues long. Looked up from germline, CDR1 is SGDLS and CDR2 is YYNGEE. The V gene lost 0 bases and the J gene lost 0 bases, with 8 bases spanning the gap. Complete variable domain (other parts from reference TRBV9 and TRBJ2-3): DSGVTQTPKHLITATGQRVTLRCSPRSGDLSVYWYQQSLDQGLQFLIQYYNGEERAKGNILERFSAQQFPDLHSELNLSSLELGDSALYFCASSVGQQSTDTQYFGPGTRLTVL.

This chain uses TRBV11-1 with TRBJ2-6, with D tentatively TRBD2 (6 bases). Germline CDR1 reads SGHAT; CDR2 reads FQDESV (reference sequence). Trimming removed 5 bases from V and 1 base from J, with 9 bases in between. The CDR3 totals 15 residues. The chain's CDR3 is CASSLEGSGANVLTF. Here the CDR3 DNA reads TGTGCCAGCAGCCTGGAGGGATCTGGGGCCAACGTCCTGACTTTC.

This chain links TRBV5-1 with TRBJ1-1; possibly TRBD1 for D (5 bases). Trimming took off 0 bases at V and 1 base at J, with 7 bases between the two ends. Germline CDR1 is SGHRS and CDR2 is YFSETQ. The length of the CDR3 is 14 residues. This chain's CDR3 is CASSLGGPNTEAFF. The CDR3 DNA is TGCGCCAGCAGCTTGGGGGGCCCGAACACTGAAGCTTTCTTT.

This clone was recorded a few times. The chain uses TRBV5-4 and TRBJ2-6, with TRBD2 matching over 10 bases. V gave up 0 bases and J gave up 4 bases; unmatched junction bases: 7. This CDR3 has 18 residues. Germline CDR1 SGHNT, CDR2 YYREEE (reference sequence). The CDR3 region has the DNA TGTGCCAGCAGCTTGGTGGTTAGCGGGGGGCGGGGGGCCAACGTCCTGACTTTC. It yields the protein CASSLVVSGGRGANVLTF.

The sample holds a few counts of this clone. The chain joins TRBV4-2 to TRBJ2-7; 13 bases match TRBD2. Germline CDR1 LGHNA, CDR2 YNFKEQ. There are 18 residues in the CDR3. The V gene end was trimmed by 1 base and the J gene end by 0 bases; junction bases not matched to a gene: 6. CDR3 in amino acids: CASSQASGLAGLSYEQYF. The CDR3 DNA sequence: TGTGCCAGCAGCCAAGCCTCGGGACTAGCGGGACTCTCCTACGAGCAGTACTTC.

This clone was counted between two and nine times. The V gene is TRBV27, the J gene TRBJ1-4; TRBD1 agrees at 9 bases. The V gene end was trimmed by 5 bases and the J gene end by 2 bases; junction bases not matched to a gene: 9. Germline CDR1 MNHEY, CDR2 SMNVEV (reference sequence). The CDR3 has 17 residues. CDR3 bases: TGTGCCAGCAGTACACCCGGACAGGGGCGCACTAATGAAAAACTGTTTTTT. Translation: CASSTPGQGRTNEKLFF. Complete variable domain (other parts from reference TRBV27 and TRBJ1-4): EAQVTQNPRYLITVTGKKLTVTCSQNMNHEYMSWYRQDPGLGLRQIYYSMNVEVTDKGDVPEGYKVSRKEKRNFPLILESPSPNQTSLYFCASSTPGQGRTNEKLFFGSGTQLSVL.

This sequence joins TRBV5-1 and TRBJ2-1, with 8 nucleotides matching TRBD1. This CDR3 contains 15 residues. The junction had 5 bases not matched to a gene; V was cut back by 0 bases and J by 6 bases. CDR1 is SGHRS and CDR2 is YFSETQ in the germline V gene. The CDR3 reads CASSLVPGGLNEQFF. CDR3 sequence (DNA): TGCGCCAGCAGCTTGGTGCCAGGGGGCCTCAATGAGCAGTTCTTC.

The chain employs TRBV5-1 and TRBJ1-4; D unresolved. This CDR3 contains 16 residues. Germline values: CDR1 SGHRS, CDR2 YFSETQ. V lost 1 base and J lost 0, with 10 bases in between. CDR3 amino acids: CASSLIVGTTNEKLFF. The CDR3 DNA is TGCGCCAGCAGCTTGATTGTCGGTACAACTAATGAAAAACTGTTTTTT.

The table lists this clone with a few counts. The chain recombines TRBV25-1 with TRBJ2-7; no clear D gene. The CDR3 is 11 residues long. Germline CDR1 is MGHDK and CDR2 is SYGVNS. The V end lost 4 bases, the J end lost 3 bases, and 4 bases lay between the germline ends. CDR3 region: CASSARYEQYF. The CDR3 bases are TGTGCCAGCAGTGCCCGCTACGAGCAGTACTTC.

This clone occurred a few times. The rearrangement links TRBV4-1 to TRBJ2-5, with D tentatively TRBD2 (5 bases). V was shortened by 4 bases and J by 7 bases, with 19 bases between the two germline ends. Germline V gene sequence: CDR1 MGHRA, CDR2 YSYEKL. The CDR3 extends over 15 amino acids. The CDR3 sequence is CASSPGDYLNLTQYF. In DNA, the CDR3 is TGCGCCAGCAGCCCCGGCGACTACCTTAATTTGACCCAGTACTTC.

In this sample, this clone turned up a few times. The V gene is TRBV30, the J gene TRBJ2-5; D gene ambiguous. CDR1 and CDR2 from the germline V gene are GTSNPN and SVGIG (reference sequence). V lost 7 bases and J lost 5, with 17 bases in between. The CDR3 consists of 13 residues. The CDR3 sequence is CAYARQERETQYF. For the CDR3, the DNA is TGTGCCTATGCGCGTCAGGAACGGGAGACCCAGTACTTC.